This T cell receptor beta chain was identified during a study of early T cells in non-severe SARS-CoV-2 infection. This clonotype appeared many times. The V and J ends lost 5 bases and 4 bases, in that order; junction bases with no gene match: 7. The length of the CDR3 is 14 residues. The germline CDR1 and CDR2 sequences are MNHEY and SVGEGT. TCRdb re-analysed the 5' RACE reads in MiXCR, keeping a single row per CDR3 protein. The sample has about 76,000 distinct CDR3 sequences; over 9% are singletons. Sequencing input: whole blood. This sequence was found in an adult who was a healthcare worker with PCR-confirmed SARS-CoV-2 infection or an uninfected control (not recorded which). The chain combines TRBV6-2 or TRBV6-3 with TRBJ1-2; TRBD1 aligns across 7 bases. The CDR3 here is CASSTTGPGYGYTF. CDR3 nucleotide sequence: TGTGCCAGCAGTACGACAGGGCCGGGCTATGGCTACACCTTC.